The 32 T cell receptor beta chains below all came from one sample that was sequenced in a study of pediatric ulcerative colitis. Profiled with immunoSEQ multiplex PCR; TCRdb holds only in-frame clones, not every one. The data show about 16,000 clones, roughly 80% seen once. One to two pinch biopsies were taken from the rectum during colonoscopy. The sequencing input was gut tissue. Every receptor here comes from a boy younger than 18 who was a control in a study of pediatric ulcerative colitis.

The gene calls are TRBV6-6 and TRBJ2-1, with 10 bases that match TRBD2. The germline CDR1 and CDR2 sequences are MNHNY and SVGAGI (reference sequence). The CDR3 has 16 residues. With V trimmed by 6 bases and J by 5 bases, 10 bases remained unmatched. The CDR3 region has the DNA TGTGCCAGCAGCCGAGATAGCGGGGGGATAAACAATGAGCAGTTCTTC. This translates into CASSRDSGGINNEQFF.

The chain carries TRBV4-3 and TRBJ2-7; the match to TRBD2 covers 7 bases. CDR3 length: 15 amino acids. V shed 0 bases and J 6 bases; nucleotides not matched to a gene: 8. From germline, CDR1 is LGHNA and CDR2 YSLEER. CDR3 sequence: CASSQELGGGFEQYF. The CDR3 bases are TGCGCCAGCAGCCAAGAACTTGGGGGGGGGTTCGAGCAGTACTTC.

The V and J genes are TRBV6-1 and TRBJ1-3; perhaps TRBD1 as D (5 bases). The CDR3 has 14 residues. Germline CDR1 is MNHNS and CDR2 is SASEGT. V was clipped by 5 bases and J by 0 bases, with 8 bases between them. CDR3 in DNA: TGTGCCAGCAGTTCCAGGGACTCTGGAAACACCATATATTTT. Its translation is CASSSRDSGNTIYF.

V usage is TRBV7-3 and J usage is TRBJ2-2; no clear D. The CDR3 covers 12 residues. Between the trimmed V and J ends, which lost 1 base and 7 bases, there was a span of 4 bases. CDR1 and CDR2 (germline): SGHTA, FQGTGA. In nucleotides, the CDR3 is TGTGCCAGCAGCTTAAGTCTCGGGGAGCTGTTTTTT. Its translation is CASSLSLGELFF.

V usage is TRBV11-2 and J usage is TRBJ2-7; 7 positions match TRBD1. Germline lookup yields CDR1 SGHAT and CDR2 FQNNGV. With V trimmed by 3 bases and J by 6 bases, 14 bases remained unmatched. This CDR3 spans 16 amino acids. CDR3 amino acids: CASSLNRGSQVPEQYF. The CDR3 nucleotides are TGTGCCAGCAGCTTGAACAGGGGCTCGCAAGTTCCCGAGCAGTACTTC.

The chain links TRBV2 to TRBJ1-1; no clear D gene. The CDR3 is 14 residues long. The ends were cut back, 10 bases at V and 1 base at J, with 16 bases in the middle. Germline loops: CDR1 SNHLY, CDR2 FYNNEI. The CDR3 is CANILEAGNTEAFF. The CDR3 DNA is TGTGCCAACATCCTAGAGGCAGGGAACACTGAAGCTTTCTTT.

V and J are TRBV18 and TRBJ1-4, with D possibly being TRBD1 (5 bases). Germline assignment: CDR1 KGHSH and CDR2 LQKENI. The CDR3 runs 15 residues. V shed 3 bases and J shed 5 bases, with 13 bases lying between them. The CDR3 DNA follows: TGTGCCAGCTCACCTGTAGGGGCCAAAAATGAAAAACTGTTTTTT. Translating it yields CASSPVGAKNEKLFF.

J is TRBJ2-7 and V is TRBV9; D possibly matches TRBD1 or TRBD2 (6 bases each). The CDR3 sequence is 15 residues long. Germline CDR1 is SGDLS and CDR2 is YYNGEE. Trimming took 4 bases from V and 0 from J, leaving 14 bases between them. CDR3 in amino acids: CASSPGDWSSYEQYF. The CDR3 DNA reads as TGTGCCAGCAGCCCAGGGGACTGGAGCTCCTACGAGCAGTACTTC. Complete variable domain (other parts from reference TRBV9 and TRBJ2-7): DSGVTQTPKHLITATGQRVTLRCSPRSGDLSVYWYQQSLDQGLQFLIQYYNGEERAKGNILERFSAQQFPDLHSELNLSSLELGDSALYFCASSPGDWSSYEQYFGPGTRLTVT.

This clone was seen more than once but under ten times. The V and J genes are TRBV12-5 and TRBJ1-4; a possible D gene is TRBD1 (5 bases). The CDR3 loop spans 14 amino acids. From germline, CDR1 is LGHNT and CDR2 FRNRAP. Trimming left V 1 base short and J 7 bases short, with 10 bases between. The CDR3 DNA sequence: TGTGCTAGTGGTTTGGATTCGACAGCTGAAAAACTGTTTTTT. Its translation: CASGLDSTAEKLFF.

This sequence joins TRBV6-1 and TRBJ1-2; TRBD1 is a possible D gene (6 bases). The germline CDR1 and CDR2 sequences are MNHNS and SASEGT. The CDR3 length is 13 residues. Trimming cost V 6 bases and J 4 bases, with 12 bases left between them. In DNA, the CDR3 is TGTGCCAGCAGCCTACAGGGATTCTATGGCTACACCTTC. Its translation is CASSLQGFYGYTF.

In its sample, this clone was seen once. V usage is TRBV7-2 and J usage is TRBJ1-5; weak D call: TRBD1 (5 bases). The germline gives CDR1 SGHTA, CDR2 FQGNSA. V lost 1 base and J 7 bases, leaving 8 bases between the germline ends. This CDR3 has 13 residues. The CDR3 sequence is CASSLGEGQPQHF. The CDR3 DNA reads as TGTGCCAGCAGCTTAGGAGAGGGGCAGCCCCAGCATTTT.

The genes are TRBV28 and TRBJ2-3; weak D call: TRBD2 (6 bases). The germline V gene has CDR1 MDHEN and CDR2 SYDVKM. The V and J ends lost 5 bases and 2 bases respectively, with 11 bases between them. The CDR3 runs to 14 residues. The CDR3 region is CASSGTHNTDTQYF. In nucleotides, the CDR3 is TGTGCCAGCAGTGGGACTCACAACACAGATACGCAGTATTTT.

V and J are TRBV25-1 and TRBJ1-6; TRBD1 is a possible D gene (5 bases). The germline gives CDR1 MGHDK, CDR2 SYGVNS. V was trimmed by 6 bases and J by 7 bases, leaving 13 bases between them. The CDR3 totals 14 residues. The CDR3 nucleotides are TGTGCCAGCAGCGGCAGGGAGTCGAATTCACCCCTCCACTTT. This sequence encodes CASSGRESNSPLHF.

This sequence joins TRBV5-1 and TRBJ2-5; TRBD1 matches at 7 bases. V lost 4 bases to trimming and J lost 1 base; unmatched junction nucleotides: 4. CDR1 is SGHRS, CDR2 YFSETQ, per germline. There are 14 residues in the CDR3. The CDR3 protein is CASSPGTAQETQYF. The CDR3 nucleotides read TGCGCCAGCAGCCCCGGGACAGCCCAAGAGACCCAGTACTTC.

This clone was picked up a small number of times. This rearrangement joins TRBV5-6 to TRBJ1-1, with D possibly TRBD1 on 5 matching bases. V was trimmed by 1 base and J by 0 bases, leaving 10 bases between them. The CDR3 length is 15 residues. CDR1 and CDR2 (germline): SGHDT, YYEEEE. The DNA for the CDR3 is TGTGCCAGCAGCTTGCAGGGAGGTTTGAACACTGAAGCTTTCTTT. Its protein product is CASSLQGGLNTEAFF. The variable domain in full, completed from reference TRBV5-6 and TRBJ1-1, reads DAGVTQSPTHLIKTRGQQVTLRCSPKSGHDTVSWYQQALGQGPQFIFQYYEEEERQRGNFPDRFSGHQFPNYSSELNVNALLLGDSALYLCASSLQGGLNTEAFFGQGTRLTVV.

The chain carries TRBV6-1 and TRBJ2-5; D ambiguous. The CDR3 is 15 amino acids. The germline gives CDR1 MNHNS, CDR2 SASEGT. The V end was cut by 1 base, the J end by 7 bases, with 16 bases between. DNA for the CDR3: TGTGCCAGCAGTGAAGATAGGAACACTCCTACGACCCAGTACTTC. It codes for CASSEDRNTPTTQYF.

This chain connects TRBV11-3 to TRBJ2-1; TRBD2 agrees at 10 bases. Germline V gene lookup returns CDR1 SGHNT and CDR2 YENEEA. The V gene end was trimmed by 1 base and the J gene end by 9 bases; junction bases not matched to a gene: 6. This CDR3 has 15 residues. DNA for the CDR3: TGTGCCAGCAGCTTAGCGAGCGGGGGGGAAGCTGAGCAGTTCTTC. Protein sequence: CASSLASGGEAEQFF.

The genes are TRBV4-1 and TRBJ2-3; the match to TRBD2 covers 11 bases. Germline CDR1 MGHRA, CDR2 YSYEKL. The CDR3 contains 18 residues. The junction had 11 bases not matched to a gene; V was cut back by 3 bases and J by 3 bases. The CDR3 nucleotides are TGCGCCAGCAGCCAGAGGACTAGCGGGTTCACCGGGACAGATACGCAGTATTTT. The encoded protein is CASSQRTSGFTGTDTQYF.

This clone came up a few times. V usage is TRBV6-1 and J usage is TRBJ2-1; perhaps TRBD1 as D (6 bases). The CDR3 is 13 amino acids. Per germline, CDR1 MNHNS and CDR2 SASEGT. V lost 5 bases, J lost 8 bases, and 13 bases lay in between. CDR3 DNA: TGTGCCAGCAGTCTTGACAGGAGCGATGAGCAGTTCTTC. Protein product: CASSLDRSDEQFF.

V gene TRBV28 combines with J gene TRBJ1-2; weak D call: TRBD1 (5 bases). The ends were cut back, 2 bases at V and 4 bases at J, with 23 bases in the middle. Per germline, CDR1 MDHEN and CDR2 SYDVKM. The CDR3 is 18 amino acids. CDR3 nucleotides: TGTGCCAGCAGTTTACGCAGGGAATCATCGATCGTTGTCTATGGCTACACCTTC. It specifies CASSLRRESSIVVYGYTF.

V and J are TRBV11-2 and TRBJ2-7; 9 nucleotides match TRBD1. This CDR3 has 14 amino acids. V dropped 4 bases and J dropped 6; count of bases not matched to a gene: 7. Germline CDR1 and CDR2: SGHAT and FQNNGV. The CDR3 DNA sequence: TGTGCCAGCAGCTATACCGGGACAGGGAGCGAGCAGTACTTC. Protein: CASSYTGTGSEQYF.

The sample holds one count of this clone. The CDR3 region has the DNA TGCGCCAGCAGACCGGTAGCGGGCTACAATGAGCAGTTCTTC. This codes for CASRPVAGYNEQFF. The V gene is TRBV5-1, the J gene TRBJ2-1; TRBD2 aligns across 7 bases. Germline V gene sequence: CDR1 SGHRS, CDR2 YFSETQ. This CDR3 comprises 14 residues. The V segment lost 5 bases and the J segment 3 bases; nucleotides outside the gene matches: 5.

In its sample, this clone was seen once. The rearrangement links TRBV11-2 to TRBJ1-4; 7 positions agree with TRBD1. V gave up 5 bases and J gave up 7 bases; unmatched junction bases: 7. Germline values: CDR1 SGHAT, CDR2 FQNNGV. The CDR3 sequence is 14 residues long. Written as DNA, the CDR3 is TGTGCCAGCAGCCCCAGGGGGGACGGTGAAAAACTGTTTTTT. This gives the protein CASSPRGDGEKLFF.

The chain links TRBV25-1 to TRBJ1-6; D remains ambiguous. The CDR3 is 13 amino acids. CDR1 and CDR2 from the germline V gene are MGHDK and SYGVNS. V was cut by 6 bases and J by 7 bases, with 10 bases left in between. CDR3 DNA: TGTGCCAGCAGGGGCAGAAAGAATTCACCCCTCCACTTT. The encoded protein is CASRGRKNSPLHF.

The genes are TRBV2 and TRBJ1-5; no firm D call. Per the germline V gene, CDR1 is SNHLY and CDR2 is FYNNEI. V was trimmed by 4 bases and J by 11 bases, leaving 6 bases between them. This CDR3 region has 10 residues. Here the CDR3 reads CASSGSAQHF. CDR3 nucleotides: TGTGCCAGCAGTGGGTCAGCCCAGCATTTT. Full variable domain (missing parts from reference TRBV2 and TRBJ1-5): EPEVTQTPSHQVTQMGQEVILRCVPISNHLYFYWYRQILGQKVEFLVSFYNNEISEKSEIFDDQFSVERPDGSNFTLKIRSTKLEDSAMYFCASSGSAQHFGDGTRLSIL.

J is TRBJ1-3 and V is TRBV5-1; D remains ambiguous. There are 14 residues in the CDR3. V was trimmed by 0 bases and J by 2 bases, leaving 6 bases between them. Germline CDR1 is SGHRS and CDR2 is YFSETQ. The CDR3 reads CASSLGGAGNTIYF. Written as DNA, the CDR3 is TGCGCCAGCAGCTTGGGCGGGGCTGGAAACACCATATATTTT.

The CDR3 is CASSLQRNTEAFF. CDR3 coding DNA: TGTGCCAGCAGCTTACAGCGTAACACTGAAGCTTTCTTT. The chain joins TRBV7-2 to TRBJ1-1, with no clear D. Trimming took 2 bases from V and 2 from J, leaving 6 bases between them. The CDR3 contains 13 residues. Germline lookup yields CDR1 SGHTA and CDR2 FQGNSA. Full variable domain (outside the CDR3, taken from reference TRBV7-2 and TRBJ1-1): GAGVSQSPSNKVTEKGKDVELRCDPISGHTALYWYRQSLGQGLEFLIYFQGNSAPDKSGLPSDRFSAERTGGSVSTLTIQRTQQEDSAVYLCASSLQRNTEAFFGQGTRLTVV.

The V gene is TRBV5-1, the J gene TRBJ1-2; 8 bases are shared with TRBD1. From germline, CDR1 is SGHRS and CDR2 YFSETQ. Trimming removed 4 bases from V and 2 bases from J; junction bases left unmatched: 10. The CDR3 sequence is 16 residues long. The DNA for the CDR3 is TGCGCCAGCAGCATTCAACCGGGACAGGAAAACTATGGCTACACCTTC. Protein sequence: CASSIQPGQENYGYTF.

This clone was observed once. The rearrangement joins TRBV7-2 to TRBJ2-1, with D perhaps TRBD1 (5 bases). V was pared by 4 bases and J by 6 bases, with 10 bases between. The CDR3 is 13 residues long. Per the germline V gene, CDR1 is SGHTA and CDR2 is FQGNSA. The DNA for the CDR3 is TGTGCCAGCAGCTCGTCAGGGTTCAATGAGCAGTTCTTC. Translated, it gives CASSSSGFNEQFF. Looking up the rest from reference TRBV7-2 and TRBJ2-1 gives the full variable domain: GAGVSQSPSNKVTEKGKDVELRCDPISGHTALYWYRQSLGQGLEFLIYFQGNSAPDKSGLPSDRFSAERTGGSVSTLTIQRTQQEDSAVYLCASSSSGFNEQFFGPGTRLTVL.

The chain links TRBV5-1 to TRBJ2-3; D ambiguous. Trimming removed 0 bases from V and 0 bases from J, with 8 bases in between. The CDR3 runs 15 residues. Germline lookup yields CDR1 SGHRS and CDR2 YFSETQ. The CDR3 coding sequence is TGCGCCAGCAGCTTGGATATGGACAGCACAGATACGCAGTATTTT. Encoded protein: CASSLDMDSTDTQYF.

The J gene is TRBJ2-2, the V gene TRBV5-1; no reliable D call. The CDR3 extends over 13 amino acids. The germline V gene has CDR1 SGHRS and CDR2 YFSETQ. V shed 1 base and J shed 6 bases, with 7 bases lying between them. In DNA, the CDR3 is TGCGCCAGCAGCTTGTCTTTCTCCGGGGAGCTGTTTTTT. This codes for CASSLSFSGELFF.

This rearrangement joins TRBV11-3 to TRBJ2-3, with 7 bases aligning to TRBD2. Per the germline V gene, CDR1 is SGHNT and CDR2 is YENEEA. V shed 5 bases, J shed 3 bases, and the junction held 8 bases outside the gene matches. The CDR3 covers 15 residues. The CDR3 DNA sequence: TGTGCCAGCAGCCTCAGCGGGACGGGGACAGATACGCAGTATTTT. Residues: CASSLSGTGTDTQYF.